One sample yielded the 30 T cell receptor beta chains listed below, sequenced in a study of tumor-infiltrating lymphocytes in localized non-small cell lung cancer. The method was immunoSEQ multiplex PCR; TCRdb's version includes in-frame clones alone and lacks a portion of them. The sample contains about 16,000 clones, about 70% of which appear only once. Sequences were obtained from lung tumor tissue. These receptors were taken from a human donor with non-small cell lung cancer.

This rearrangement joins TRBV5-6 to TRBJ2-7; a possible D gene is TRBD1 (6 bases). The germline gives CDR1 SGHDT, CDR2 YYEEEE. The ends were cut back, 3 bases at V and 0 bases at J, with 13 bases in the middle. This CDR3 is built from 15 residues. CDR3 in amino acids: CASSSIRDNSYEQYF. Here the CDR3 DNA reads TGTGCCAGCAGCTCGATCCGGGACAACTCCTACGAGCAGTACTTC.

The chain combines TRBV18 with TRBJ2-1; tentative D call: TRBD2 (5 bases). This CDR3 comprises 14 residues. V was shortened by 3 bases and J by 6 bases, with 12 bases between the two germline ends. Germline lookup yields CDR1 KGHSH and CDR2 LQKENI. The CDR3 DNA is TGTGCCAGCTCACCCCTCACTAGTTCCAATGAGCAGTTCTTC. It is translated as CASSPLTSSNEQFF.

This sequence joins TRBV10-3 and TRBJ2-2; TRBD2 agrees at 7 bases. CDR1 and CDR2 (germline): ENHRY, SYGVKD. V was clipped by 5 bases and J by 2 bases; unmatched bases: 5. This CDR3 contains 15 residues. The DNA of the CDR3 is TGTGCCATCAGTATTACTAGCGCCAACACCGGGGAGCTGTTTTTT. The encoded protein is CAISITSANTGELFF.

The J gene is TRBJ2-7, the V gene TRBV7-2, with D perhaps TRBD1 (6 bases). Trimming removed 3 bases at V and 5 bases at J, with 11 bases between. Per the germline V gene, CDR1 is SGHTA and CDR2 is FQGNSA. The CDR3 extends over 13 amino acids. The CDR3 bases are TGTGCCAGCAGCTTTGACAGGCAGAACGAGCAGTACTTC. Its translation: CASSFDRQNEQYF. The full variable domain, its missing parts supplied by reference TRBV7-2 and TRBJ2-7, is GAGVSQSPSNKVTEKGKDVELRCDPISGHTALYWYRQSLGQGLEFLIYFQGNSAPDKSGLPSDRFSAERTGGSVSTLTIQRTQQEDSAVYLCASSFDRQNEQYFGPGTRLTVT.

The V gene is TRBV4-2, the J gene TRBJ2-2; weak D call: TRBD1 (6 bases). Trimming took off 0 bases at V and 0 bases at J, with 11 bases between the two ends. The germline V gene has CDR1 LGHNA and CDR2 YNFKEQ. The length of the CDR3 is 17 residues. DNA of the CDR3: TGTGCCAGCAGCCAAGATTTGGGGACACCGAACACCGGGGAGCTGTTTTTT. It encodes CASSQDLGTPNTGELFF.

The chain has TRBV4-2 and TRBJ2-5; maybe TRBD1 (8 bases). The V end lost 4 bases, the J end lost 4 bases, and 16 bases lay between the germline ends. There are 15 residues in the CDR3. Germline V gene data show CDR1 as LGHNA and CDR2 as YNFKEQ. CDR3: CASSREGTGGETQYF. For the CDR3, the DNA is TGTGCCAGCAGCCGGGAGGGTACAGGGGGAGAGACCCAGTACTTC.

The chain has TRBV12-5 and TRBJ1-1, with D possibly being TRBD1 (6 bases). CDR3 size: 15 residues. V was clipped by 6 bases and J by 4 bases, with 18 bases between them. The V gene's germline CDR1 is LGHNT and CDR2 FRNRAP. In DNA form, the CDR3 reads TGTGCTAGTGGCCCCACAGGGCTGTCCTCCACTGAAGCTTTCTTT. It codes for CASGPTGLSSTEAFF. Using reference TRBV12-5 and TRBJ1-1 for the parts outside the CDR3, the full variable domain is DARVTQTPRHKVTEMGQEVTMRCQPILGHNTVFWYRQTMMQGLELLAYFRNRAPLDDSGMPKDRFSAEMPDATLATLKIQPSEPRDSAVYFCASGPTGLSSTEAFFGQGTRLTVV.

CDR3 DNA sequence: TGTGCCTGGAGTGCCCTAGGGCAGGGGGTTTATGGCTACACCTTC. Translated, it gives CAWSALGQGVYGYTF. The chain recombines TRBV30 with TRBJ1-2; 7 positions match TRBD1. CDR3 size: 15 residues. J lost 5 bases, V lost 1 base, and 10 bases had no gene match. Germline CDR1 reads GTSNPN; CDR2 reads SVGIG (reference sequence).

J is TRBJ2-1 and V is TRBV4-3; D unclear. Trimming took off 1 base at V and 6 bases at J, with 7 bases between the two ends. The CDR3 is made up of 13 amino acids. Germline V gene data show CDR1 as LGHNA and CDR2 as YSLEER. The CDR3 spells CASSQGHSNEQFF. CDR3 DNA sequence: TGCGCCAGCAGCCAAGGGCACAGCAATGAGCAGTTCTTC.

V usage is TRBV7-2 and J usage is TRBJ2-3; 14 positions match TRBD2. Trimming at V came to 5 bases and at J to 5 bases, leaving 6 bases not matched to a gene. The CDR3 spans 16 residues. The germline V gene encodes CDR1 SGHTA and CDR2 FQGNSA. The CDR3 DNA reads as TGTGCCAGCAGCCCGGGACTAGCGGGAGTGGAAGATACGCAGTATTTT. This sequence encodes CASSPGLAGVEDTQYF.

This clone came up a few times. The V gene is TRBV7-9, the J gene TRBJ1-4; D perhaps matches TRBD1 (6 bases). The germline gives CDR1 SEHNR, CDR2 FQNEAQ (reference sequence). Trimming cost V 7 bases and J 8 bases, with 17 bases left between them. The CDR3 is 14 residues long. The CDR3: CASTATRGMEKLFF. For the CDR3, the DNA is TGTGCCAGCACCGCAACGAGGGGGATGGAAAAACTGTTTTTT.

For the CDR3, the DNA is TGTGCCAGCAGCTTAAAGGACAGAGCGAGCAATCAGCCCCAGCATTTT. It specifies CASSLKDRASNQPQHF. J is TRBJ1-5 and V is TRBV7-3; D might be TRBD1 (6 bases). CDR1 SGHTA and CDR2 FQGTGA come from the germline V gene. CDR3 length equals 16 residues. The V and J ends lost 1 base and 1 base respectively, with 11 bases between them.

This chain joins TRBV2 and TRBJ1-1, with a tentative D call TRBD1 (5 bases). Trimming pared 2 bases from V and 9 bases from J, leaving 16 bases between. The V gene's germline CDR1 is SNHLY and CDR2 FYNNEI. The CDR3 has 14 amino acids. CDR3 sequence (DNA): TGTGCCAGCAGTGAAACGGCCGGGGGGAGTAAAGCTTTCTTT. As protein: CASSETAGGSKAFF.

A remark on this clone: The same CDR3 can be traced to other DNA sequences in this sample. The CDR3 region has the DNA TGTGCCATCAGTGAAGGACAGCTGAACACTGAAGCTTTCTTT. It is translated as CAISEGQLNTEAFF. The V and J genes are TRBV10-3 and TRBJ1-1, with D maybe TRBD1 (6 bases). From germline, CDR1 is ENHRY and CDR2 SYGVKD. The ends were cut back, 3 bases at V and 0 bases at J, with 8 bases in the middle. The CDR3 runs to 14 residues.

The chain joins TRBV9 to TRBJ2-7, with D perhaps TRBD1 (5 bases). V was pared by 4 bases and J by 4 bases, with 9 bases between. The germline gives CDR1 SGDLS, CDR2 YYNGEE. CDR3 length: 12 amino acids. CDR3 DNA sequence: TGTGCCAGCAGCCCTCAGGGTTACGAGCAGTACTTC. Protein product: CASSPQGYEQYF.

Points on this clone: A read error may account for a junction end that differs from germline. The chain combines TRBV11-2 with TRBJ2-5; D may be TRBD1 or TRBD2 (5 bases each). The CDR3 contains 12 residues. The germline gives CDR1 SGHAT, CDR2 FQNNGV. CDR3 residues: CASSGLGETQYF. The CDR3 nucleotides read TGCGCCAGCTCGGGGCTCGGAGAGACCCAGTACTTC.

This clone was seen only a few times. The chain recombines TRBV25-1 with TRBJ2-2; D not resolved. Germline CDR1 MGHDK, CDR2 SYGVNS. V lost 0 bases and J lost 0, with 5 bases in between. CDR3 length equals 15 residues. The CDR3 here is CASSEYTANTGELFF. In nucleotides, the CDR3 is TGTGCCAGCAGTGAATATACAGCGAACACCGGGGAGCTGTTTTTT.

The chain recombines TRBV6-5 with TRBJ2-1; TRBD1 agrees at 7 bases. CDR3 size: 13 residues. Losses at the gene ends were 10 bases for V and 13 bases for J; bases not matched to a gene: 16. Germline lookup yields CDR1 MNHEY and CDR2 SVGAGI. CDR3: CATGTYAGGSQFF. The CDR3 region has the DNA TGTGCCACCGGGACGTATGCAGGGGGAAGTCAGTTCTTC.

CDR3 sequence (DNA): TGTGCCAGCAGCCCTGGGGCTGGGTGGACTAATGAAAAACTGTTTTTT. It codes for CASSPGAGWTNEKLFF. V usage is TRBV7-9 and J usage is TRBJ1-4, with D possibly TRBD1 on 5 matching bases. This CDR3 has 16 amino acids. V lost 5 bases and J lost 2, with 15 bases in between. Germline assignment: CDR1 SEHNR and CDR2 FQNEAQ (reference sequence).

This clone was counted a few times. This chain links TRBV30 with TRBJ1-1; the D is unclear. This CDR3 comprises 11 residues. Germline CDR1 reads GTSNPN; CDR2 reads SVGIG (reference sequence). Trimming cost V 3 bases and J 8 bases, with 10 bases left between them. The CDR3: CAWRRGFEAFF. The CDR3 region has the DNA TGTGCCTGGAGACGCGGGTTCGAAGCTTTCTTT.

This sequence joins TRBV19 and TRBJ1-1; D gene unclear. This CDR3 has 13 amino acids. Germline CDR1 is LNHDA and CDR2 is SQIVND (reference sequence). With 3 bases removed from V and 6 bases from J, the gap between germline ends came to 11 bases. CDR3 DNA: TGTGCCAGTAGTATTGAGGGCGCCGCTGAAGCTTTCTTT. Residues: CASSIEGAAEAFF.

A few counts support this clone. The chain recombines TRBV7-9 with TRBJ1-4; no definite D call. V was shortened by 0 bases and J by 8 bases, with 13 bases between the two germline ends. CDR3 length: 15 residues. Germline assignment: CDR1 SEHNR and CDR2 FQNEAQ (reference sequence). The CDR3 DNA sequence: TGTGCCAGCAGCTTAGCGGGAACGGCCAGGGAAAAACTGTTTTTT. Its translation is CASSLAGTAREKLFF.

The V call is TRBV7-3, the J call TRBJ2-3; D gene ambiguous. Germline lookup yields CDR1 SGHTA and CDR2 FQGTGA. CDR3 length equals 14 residues. The ends were cut back, 3 bases at V and 6 bases at J, with 13 bases in the middle. The CDR3 bases are TGTGCCAGCAGCTTTCGAAGTCGTGTGGATACGCAGTATTTT. Its protein product is CASSFRSRVDTQYF.

The chain uses TRBV7-2 and TRBJ1-5, with TRBD1 matching over 8 bases. The CDR3 is 15 amino acids. Germline CDR1 and CDR2: SGHTA and FQGNSA. V dropped 1 base and J dropped 5; count of bases not matched to a gene: 4. DNA of the CDR3: TGTGCCAGCAGCTTAGTCCAGGGGGCACATCAGCCCCAGCATTTT. It specifies CASSLVQGAHQPQHF.

This rearrangement joins TRBV19 to TRBJ2-1; 11 bases are shared with TRBD2. In germline, CDR1 is LNHDA, CDR2 SQIVND (reference sequence). The CDR3 runs 14 residues. J was trimmed by 2 bases and V by 10 bases; bases with no gene match: 4. The CDR3 region has the DNA TGTGCCACCCTTAGCGGGGGGGCCTACAATGAGCAGTTCTTC. This translates into CATLSGGAYNEQFF.

This chain connects TRBV27 to TRBJ2-5, with D unresolved. The CDR3 runs to 13 residues. V lost 6 bases and J 5 bases, leaving 13 bases between the germline ends. Germline-derived CDR1 and CDR2 are MNHEY and SMNVEV (reference sequence). In nucleotides, the CDR3 is TGTGCCAGCAGAAATACCGTGGGGGAGACCCAGTACTTC. It codes for CASRNTVGETQYF.

This clone was seen only a few times. The V call is TRBV6-5, the J call TRBJ2-1; D remains unclear. The CDR3 consists of 15 residues. Germline CDR1 is MNHEY and CDR2 is SVGAGI. With 6 bases removed from V and 6 bases from J, the gap between germline ends came to 18 bases. The CDR3 here is CASSPGAIRSNEQFF. As DNA, the CDR3 is TGTGCCAGCAGCCCCGGTGCTATAAGGTCCAATGAGCAGTTCTTC.

This clone is categorized as medium-sized (0.01 to 0.1%). The V and J genes are TRBV5-4 and TRBJ2-1; a weak D match, TRBD1 (5 bases). Germline V gene data show CDR1 as SGHNT and CDR2 as YYREEE (reference sequence). The CDR3 is 17 residues long. Trimming cost V 4 bases and J 0 bases, with 17 bases left between them. The CDR3 DNA reads TGTGCCAGCAGCCCACCGACAGCAAGAAGCTCCTACAATGAGCAGTTCTTC. Its protein is CASSPPTARSSYNEQFF.

This chain links TRBV9 with TRBJ1-1; D remains unclear. V was trimmed by 0 bases and J by 5 bases, leaving 8 bases between them. The CDR3 is 13 amino acids. CDR1 SGDLS and CDR2 YYNGEE come from the germline V gene. CDR3 nucleotide sequence: TGTGCCAGCAGCGTAGGGGTTTTTACTGAAGCTTTCTTT. Protein sequence: CASSVGVFTEAFF.

V gene TRBV4-1 combines with J gene TRBJ1-6; possible D gene TRBD1, 6 bases. The CDR3 consists of 17 residues. V shed 0 bases and J shed 2 bases, with 11 bases lying between them. CDR1 and CDR2 (germline): MGHRA, YSYEKL. CDR3 DNA sequence: TGCGCCAGCAGCCAAGAATACGGGGACACCTATAATTCACCCCTCCACTTT. This codes for CASSQEYGDTYNSPLHF.